The 20 T cell receptor beta chains given below trace back to one sample, sequenced in a study of blood T cell repertoires in COVID-19 (dated by TCRdb to the early 2020s). The method was the immunoSEQ multiplex PCR assay. Imported from immuneACCESS, the table was reduced by TCRdb to in-frame sequences with V and J called. These copies leave out some clones; in studies compared against another copy, an unresolved V gene accounts for under half, and the cause of the remainder is not known. This sample has 35,000 to 45,000 clones in its table, and under 90% of those were observed once. Together, the top ten hold around 0.4% of the sample. Specimen: peripheral blood. The receptor source for this set is a human donor in a cohort sampled during active COVID-19.

This clone showed up just once. The chain links TRBV19 to TRBJ1-5, with D unclear. CDR1 is LNHDA and CDR2 is SQIVND in the germline V gene (reference sequence). The CDR3 contains 14 residues. The V end was cut by 6 bases, the J end by 11 bases, with 20 bases between. The CDR3 DNA reads TGTGCCAGTAGGGAGTTTTCACCCACCGGGACCCAGCATTTT. Its protein is CASREFSPTGTQHF.

The chain employs TRBV18 and TRBJ1-1; D is uncertain. The CDR3 extends over 13 amino acids. Looked up from germline, CDR1 is KGHSH and CDR2 is LQKENI. V lost 3 bases to trimming and J lost 3 bases, with 8 bases between them. The CDR3 nucleotides read TGTGCCAGCTCACCGCGGGCGGACACTGAAGCTTTCTTT. Encoded protein: CASSPRADTEAFF.

This chain uses TRBV19 with TRBJ1-1; tentatively, D is TRBD1 (5 bases). CDR1 LNHDA and CDR2 SQIVND come from the germline V gene (reference sequence). This CDR3 comprises 14 residues. V was pared by 3 bases and J by 1 base, with 9 bases between. CDR3 nucleotides: TGTGCCAGTAGTATCTACGGGGGGAACACTGAAGCTTTCTTT. Encoded protein: CASSIYGGNTEAFF.

This clone was counted a single time. CDR3 amino acids: CASRPGTGVEKLFF. The CDR3 region has the DNA TGCGCCAGCAGACCCGGGACAGGGGTAGAAAAACTGTTTTTT. V and J are TRBV4-1 and TRBJ1-4, with 10 positions matching TRBD1. V shed 6 bases and J 8 bases; nucleotides not matched to a gene: 6. This CDR3 is built from 14 residues. Germline lookup yields CDR1 MGHRA and CDR2 YSYEKL.

This clone was observed a few times. The V and J genes are TRBV4-3 and TRBJ2-7, with D uncertain. This CDR3 is built from 13 residues. The ends were cut back, 2 bases at V and 0 bases at J, with 5 bases in the middle. Germline assignment: CDR1 LGHNA and CDR2 YSLEER. In nucleotides, the CDR3 is TGCGCCAGCAGCCAAACTGGCTCCTACGAGCAGTACTTC. As protein: CASSQTGSYEQYF.

The V and J genes are TRBV5-6 and TRBJ2-7, with 8 bases lining up with TRBD2. Germline trimming cut 3 bases from V and 4 bases from J; bases unmatched to any gene: 3. The CDR3 runs to 13 residues. The germline CDR1 and CDR2 sequences are SGHDT and YYEEEE. The CDR3 DNA is TGTGCCAGCAGCTCTCGGGGGGGGTACGAGCAGTACTTC. Amino acids: CASSSRGGYEQYF.

The CDR3 DNA reads as TGTGCCAGCAGTTTAGGGACAGCTGGAAACACCATATATTTT. This translates into CASSLGTAGNTIYF. The chain joins TRBV27 to TRBJ1-3; TRBD1 matches 7 bases. The CDR3 spans 14 residues. J was trimmed by 2 bases and V by 2 bases; bases with no gene match: 0. Germline CDR1 is MNHEY and CDR2 is SMNVEV (reference sequence).

The chain uses TRBV4-3 and TRBJ1-2, with 9 bases aligning to TRBD1. This CDR3 is 15 amino acids long. Germline CDR1 LGHNA, CDR2 YSLEER. With 4 bases clipped from V and 13 bases from J, the junction kept 16 bases outside the gene matches. CDR3 sequence (DNA): TGCGCCAGCAGCCTTGAAGGACAGGGGCAAACCGGGGCCACCTTC. Its translation is CASSLEGQGQTGATF.

The chain joins TRBV27 to TRBJ1-1, with TRBD1 matching over 8 bases. Germline values: CDR1 MNHEY, CDR2 SMNVEV (reference sequence). V dropped 7 bases and J dropped 1; count of bases not matched to a gene: 8. The CDR3 consists of 15 residues. CDR3 nucleotides: TGTGCCAGCACGGAGACAGGGGCTGGGAACACTGAAGCTTTCTTT. It yields the protein CASTETGAGNTEAFF.

The genes are TRBV27 and TRBJ2-7; D possibly corresponds to TRBD2 (7 bases). This CDR3 spans 14 amino acids. The germline V gene has CDR1 MNHEY and CDR2 SMNVEV (reference sequence). The ends were cut back, 5 bases at V and 0 bases at J, with 11 bases in the middle. This CDR3 is CASSRGGGSYEQYF. For the CDR3, the DNA is TGTGCCAGCAGTAGGGGGGGTGGCTCCTACGAGCAGTACTTC.

V and J are TRBV19 and TRBJ2-7; 7 bases match TRBD1. The junction had 4 bases not matched to a gene; V was cut back by 3 bases and J by 2 bases. CDR3 length: 14 residues. Germline CDR1 is LNHDA and CDR2 is SQIVND (reference sequence). The CDR3 nucleotides read TGTGCCAGTAGTATCCGGACAGGCCCCTACGAGCAGTACTTC. Translating it yields CASSIRTGPYEQYF.

V is TRBV15 and J is TRBJ1-5, with D unclear. The CDR3 extends over 15 amino acids. CDR1 and CDR2 (germline): LNHNV, YYDKDF (reference sequence). Trimming removed 0 bases at V and 3 bases at J, with 9 bases between. CDR3 DNA: TGTGCCACCAGCAGAGATGTCGCAGTCAATCAGCCCCAGCATTTT. The encoded protein is CATSRDVAVNQPQHF.

This chain joins TRBV6-5 and TRBJ1-2; D not certain. CDR3 size: 14 residues. The germline CDR1 and CDR2 sequences are MNHEY and SVGAGI. Trimming pared 0 bases from V and 2 bases from J, leaving 7 bases between. CDR3 DNA: TGTGCCAGCAGTTACTCGAAACAGAACTATGGCTACACCTTC. This gives the protein CASSYSKQNYGYTF.

The chain links TRBV6-6 to TRBJ1-2; TRBD1 is a possible D gene (5 bases). There are 14 residues in the CDR3. V lost 6 bases and J 0 bases, leaving 11 bases between the germline ends. Per germline, CDR1 MNHNY and CDR2 SVGAGI (reference sequence). The CDR3 region is CASRETASNYGYTF. The CDR3 DNA follows: TGTGCCAGCAGAGAGACAGCTTCTAACTATGGCTACACCTTC.

The chain recombines TRBV4-1 with TRBJ2-7; the match to TRBD1 covers 10 bases. The CDR3 runs to 16 residues. Germline V gene lookup returns CDR1 MGHRA and CDR2 YSYEKL. Trimming at V came to 1 base and at J to 5 bases, leaving 8 bases not matched to a gene. This CDR3 is CASSQVLADRGHEQYF. DNA of the CDR3: TGCGCCAGCAGCCAAGTTCTTGCCGACAGGGGGCACGAGCAGTACTTC.

This chain links TRBV5-4 with TRBJ1-4; TRBD1 aligns across 8 bases. The germline V gene has CDR1 SGHNT and CDR2 YYREEE (reference sequence). Trimming at V came to 3 bases and at J to 6 bases, leaving 4 bases not matched to a gene. The CDR3 sequence is 14 residues long. CDR3: CASSSDRGDEKLFF. CDR3 nucleotides: TGTGCCAGCAGCTCTGACAGGGGCGATGAAAAACTGTTTTTT.

The chain carries TRBV7-2 and TRBJ2-7; TRBD1 matches 10 bases. V shed 4 bases and J 3 bases; nucleotides not matched to a gene: 3. CDR1 is SGHTA, CDR2 FQGNSA, per germline. CDR3 length equals 14 residues. The DNA of the CDR3 is TGTGCCAGCAGCTCCGGGACAGGGGACTACGAGCAGTACTTC. Protein sequence: CASSSGTGDYEQYF.

The chain's CDR3 is CASSLGGMGSPLHF. The CDR3 region has the DNA TGTGCCAGCAGCTTGGGAGGGATGGGGTCACCCCTCCACTTT. The chain joins TRBV5-6 to TRBJ1-6; D is unclear. This CDR3 is 14 amino acids long. In germline, CDR1 is SGHDT, CDR2 YYEEEE. V was cut by 0 bases and J by 10 bases, with 11 bases left in between.

As for this clone: Mismatch with germline at one junction end may stem from a read error. V gene TRBV7-7 combines with J gene TRBJ2-7, with D possibly matching TRBD1 (6 bases). From germline, CDR1 is SSHAT and CDR2 FNYEAQ (reference sequence). This CDR3 spans 14 amino acids. CDR3 bases: TGTGCTAGCACCTACTTGGGACAAGACTACGAGCAGTACTTC. Amino acids: CASTYLGQDYEQYF.

The chain joins TRBV19 to TRBJ1-5; no firm D call. This CDR3 spans 13 amino acids. V gave up 8 bases and J gave up 1 base, with 9 bases separating them. Per germline, CDR1 LNHDA and CDR2 SQIVND (reference sequence). This CDR3 reads CASGEDSNQPQHF. CDR3 sequence (DNA): TGTGCCAGTGGGGAGGACAGCAATCAGCCCCAGCATTTT.